This T cell receptor (beta chain) was found in a study of cytomegalovirus exposure and HLA in healthy donors. The PCR used 60 Vbeta and 13 Jbeta primers. TCRdb keeps only in-frame clones here, not all; method: immunoSEQ multiplex PCR. The data contain around 160,000 clones, around 80% of them singletons. General study results and limits: In a later analysis, 16,951 TCR beta sequences were associated with HLA alleles at 0.05 false discovery rate. Under in vitro conditions, a few CMV-associated chains were confirmed as specific for CMV antigens. In a later analysis, HLA-associated beta chains showed higher expansion and lower generation probabilities than comparable chains.

Donors counted as nominally healthy when sampled, yet unrecorded immune exposures were likely. Concerning this clone itself: Its target is unknown.

V was trimmed by 0 bases and J by 2 bases, leaving 10 bases between them. The CDR3 extends over 15 amino acids. Germline V gene lookup returns CDR1 MNHNY and CDR2 SVGAGI (reference sequence). The chain carries TRBV6-6 and TRBJ1-1; the D is unclear. The source is a male donor in good health and CMV-seropositive. Sequenced input: PBMCs. The chain's CDR3 is CASSYSVQSNTEAFF. The CDR3 region has the DNA TGTGCCAGCAGTTACTCTGTACAGAGTAACACTGAAGCTTTCTTT.